The clone carrying this T cell receptor (beta chain) was observed at least ten times. Its antigen is undetermined. PCR was performed a second time for about 7 to 11 cycles using a sample-barcoded 5' primer and a J-beta primer mix. One entry per CDR3 protein, called by TCRdb with MiXCR from the 5' RACE reads. The sample consists of 1.5 million to 2 million distinct CDR3 sequences, about 28% of them appearing once. This sample is part of a study of blood T cells in healthy people across ages. Study conclusions and caveats: A greater number of naive CD4+ cells and higher diversity distinguished long-lived donors from aged donors. Expanded clonotype changes were possibly confounded by unknown donor CMV status.

Each of the donors had ten milliliters of peripheral blood drawn into EDTA-treated Vacutainer tubes. Germline values: CDR1 DFQATT, CDR2 SNEGSKA (reference sequence). V gave up 6 bases and J gave up 3 bases, with 15 bases separating them. The CDR3 consists of 13 residues. The chain recombines TRBV20-1 with TRBJ2-7; a possible D gene is TRBD1 (6 bases). Sequencing was done on a sample of blood. This TCR was sampled from a woman in her twenties or thirties in good health. Here the CDR3 DNA reads TGCAGTGCGAGGGGGAGAACAGACTACGAGCAGTACTTC. The encoded protein is CSARGRTDYEQYF.